This T cell receptor beta chain came from a study of PD-1 blockade in classical Hodgkin lymphoma. The patients all showed relapse after autologous stem cell transplantation, while their brentuximab vedotin exposure varied. As for this clone: What it recognizes is unknown.

Per the germline V gene, CDR1 is KGHSH and CDR2 is LQKENI. The ends were cut back, 10 bases at V and 4 bases at J, with 10 bases in the middle. The CDR3 has 11 residues. Study findings and constraints: The baseline diversity of complete responders showed similarity to that of newly diagnosed patients. Anyone who began nivolumab under 1 year after ASCT was excluded. Reports described newly diagnosed patients as having lower baseline TCR diversity than healthy donors. Differences between repertoires have undefined causes, possibly disease activity or prior therapy.

Measured with immunoSEQ multiplex PCR; TCRdb has only the in-frame clones, and not every one. The repertoire includes about 90,000 clones, about 90% of them detected once, and under 3% sits in the top ten. This TCR came from a human donor with classical Hodgkin lymphoma. This chain joins TRBV18 and TRBJ2-5; TRBD1 or TRBD2 may be the D gene (6 bases each). The sequencing used peripheral blood mononuclear cells (PBMCs), collected before the second cycle of nivolumab. CDR3 in amino acids: CATRGRETQYF. The CDR3 DNA reads TGTGCCACTCGGGGGCGAGAGACCCAGTACTTC.